The source of this TCR beta chain is a study of identical twins. To note about this clonotype: What it recognizes is unknown.

CDR3 size: 15 residues. V was clipped by 1 base and J by 5 bases; unmatched bases: 6. Germline V lookup: CDR1 SGHTA, CDR2 FQGNSA. Study-level findings and limits: For cord blood, abundant beta clonotypes had fewer insertions, unlike memory repertoires, which showed none.

With no exceptions, donors were healthy Caucasians. TCRdb itself ran the 5' RACE reads through MiXCR, one entry per CDR3 protein. The sample contains roughly 690,000 distinct CDR3 sequences, 21% of which appear only once. The data were also submitted as part of a second study, on T cells expressing NK-cell markers.

The chain is built from TRBV7-2 and TRBJ2-5; 8 bases match TRBD2. Sequenced input: PBMCs. The sequence was collected from a woman aged 18-29 years in good health. The CDR3 region has the DNA TGTGCCAGCAGCTTAGGCGGGAGGAGAGGGGAGACCCAGTACTTC. Protein sequence: CASSLGGRRGETQYF.